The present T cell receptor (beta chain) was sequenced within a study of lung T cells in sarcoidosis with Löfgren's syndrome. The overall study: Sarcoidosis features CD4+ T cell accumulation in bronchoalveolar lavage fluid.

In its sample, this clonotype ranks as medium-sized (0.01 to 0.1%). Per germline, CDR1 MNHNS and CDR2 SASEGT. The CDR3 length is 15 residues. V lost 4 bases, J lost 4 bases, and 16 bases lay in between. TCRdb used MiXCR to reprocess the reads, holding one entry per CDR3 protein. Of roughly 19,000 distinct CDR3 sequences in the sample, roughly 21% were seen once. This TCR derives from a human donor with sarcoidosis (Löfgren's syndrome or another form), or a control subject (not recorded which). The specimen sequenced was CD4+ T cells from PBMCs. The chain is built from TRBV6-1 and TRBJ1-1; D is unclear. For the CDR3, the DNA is TGTGCCAGCAGTGTAACCGTGTCGGGTGGCACTGAAGCTTTCTTT. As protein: CASSVTVSGGTEAFF.